What follows describes a single TCR beta chain. The antigen is undetermined. The assay was immunoSEQ multiplex PCR, and TCRdb's table has in-frame clones only and misses some. The table lists approximately 15,000 clones, about 70% of them singletons. CDR1 and CDR2 (germline): LNHDA, SQIVND (reference sequence). J gave up 4 bases and V 8 bases, and 2 bases lay outside the gene matches. The CDR3 is 13 residues long. The sample is drawn from a study of neoadjuvant anti-PD-1 for oral cavity cancer. Stage II-IVA oral cavity squamous cell carcinoma was new and untreated by systemic or radiation therapy. Cohort: HPV-negative, locally advanced oral cavity squamous cell carcinoma patients. Findings and limits, study-wide: Pretreatment Treg/Th17 ratio correlated inversely with post-treatment tumor clonality.

Sequenced here: PBMCs, sampled before nivolumab (anti-PD-1) treatment. This chain connects TRBV19 to TRBJ2-7, with TRBD2 identical over 13 bases. This receptor was taken from a person aged 35 to 85 with oral cavity squamous cell carcinoma. The CDR3 DNA follows: TGTGCCAGTGGGACTAGCGGGGAGTACGAGCAGTACTTC. Its protein is CASGTSGEYEQYF.